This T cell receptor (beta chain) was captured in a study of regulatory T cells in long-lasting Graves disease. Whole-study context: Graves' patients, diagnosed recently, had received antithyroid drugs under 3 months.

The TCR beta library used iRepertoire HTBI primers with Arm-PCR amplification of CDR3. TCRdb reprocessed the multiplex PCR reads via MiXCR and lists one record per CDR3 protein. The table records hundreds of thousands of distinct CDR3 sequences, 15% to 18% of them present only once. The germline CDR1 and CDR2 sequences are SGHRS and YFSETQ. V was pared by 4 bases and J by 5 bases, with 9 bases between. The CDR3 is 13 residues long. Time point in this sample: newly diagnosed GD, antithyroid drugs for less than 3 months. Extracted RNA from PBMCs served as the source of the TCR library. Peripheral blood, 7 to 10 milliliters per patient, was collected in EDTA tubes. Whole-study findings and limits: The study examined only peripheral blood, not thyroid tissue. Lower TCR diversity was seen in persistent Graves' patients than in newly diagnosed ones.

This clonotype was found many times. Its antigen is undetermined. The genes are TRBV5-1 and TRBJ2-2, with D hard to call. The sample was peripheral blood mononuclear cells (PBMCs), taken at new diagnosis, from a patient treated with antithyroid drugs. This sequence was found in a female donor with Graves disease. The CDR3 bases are TGCGCCAGCAGCACCAGCCATACCGGGGAGCTGTTTTTT. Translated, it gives CASSTSHTGELFF.